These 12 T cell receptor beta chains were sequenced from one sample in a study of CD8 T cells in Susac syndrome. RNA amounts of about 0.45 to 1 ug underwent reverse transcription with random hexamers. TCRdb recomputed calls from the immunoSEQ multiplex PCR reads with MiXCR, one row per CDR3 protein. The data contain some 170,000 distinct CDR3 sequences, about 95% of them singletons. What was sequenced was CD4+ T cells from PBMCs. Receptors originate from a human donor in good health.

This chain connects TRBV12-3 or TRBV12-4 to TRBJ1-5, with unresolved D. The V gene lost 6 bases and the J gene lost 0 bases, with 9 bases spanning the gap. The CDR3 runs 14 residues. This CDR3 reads CASSKYDSNQPQHF. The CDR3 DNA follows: TGTGCCAGCAGCAAGTACGATAGCAATCAGCCCCAGCATTTT.

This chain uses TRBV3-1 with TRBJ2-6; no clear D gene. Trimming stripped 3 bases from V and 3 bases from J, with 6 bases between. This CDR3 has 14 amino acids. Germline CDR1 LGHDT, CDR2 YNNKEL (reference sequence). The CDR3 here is CASSQRSGANVLTF. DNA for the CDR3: TGTGCCAGCAGCCAGAGGAGTGGGGCCAACGTCCTGACTTTC.

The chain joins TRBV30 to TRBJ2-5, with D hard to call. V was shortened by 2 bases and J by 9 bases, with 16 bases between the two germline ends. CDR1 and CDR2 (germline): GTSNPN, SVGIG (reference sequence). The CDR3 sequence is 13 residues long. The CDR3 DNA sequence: TGTGCCTGGAGTACCGACCCCACATGGGCCCAGTACTTC. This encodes CAWSTDPTWAQYF.

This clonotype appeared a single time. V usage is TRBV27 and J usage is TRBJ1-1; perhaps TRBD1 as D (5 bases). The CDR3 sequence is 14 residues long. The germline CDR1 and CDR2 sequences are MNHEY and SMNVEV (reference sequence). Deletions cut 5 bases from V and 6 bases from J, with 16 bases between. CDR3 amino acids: CASSTNVGGAEAFF. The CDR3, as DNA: TGTGCCAGCAGTACGAACGTGGGAGGGGCTGAAGCTTTCTTT.

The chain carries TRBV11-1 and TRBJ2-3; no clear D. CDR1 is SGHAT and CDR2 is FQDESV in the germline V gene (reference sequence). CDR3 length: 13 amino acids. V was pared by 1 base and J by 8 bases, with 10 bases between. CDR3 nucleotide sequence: TGTGCCAGCAGCTTAGAGGTGCGCAGTACGCAGTATTTT. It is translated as CASSLEVRSTQYF.

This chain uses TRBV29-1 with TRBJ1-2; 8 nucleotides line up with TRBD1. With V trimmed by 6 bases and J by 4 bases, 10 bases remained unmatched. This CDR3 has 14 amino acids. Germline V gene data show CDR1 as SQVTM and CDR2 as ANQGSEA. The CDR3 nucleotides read TGCAGCGTGGAAAAGGACAGGGCACTCTATGGCTACACCTTC. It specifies CSVEKDRALYGYTF. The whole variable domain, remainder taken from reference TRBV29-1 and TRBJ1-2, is SAVISQKPSRDICQRGTSLTIQCQVDSQVTMMFWYRQQPGQSLTLIATANQGSEATYESGFVIDKFPISRPNLTFSTLTVSNMSPEDSSIYLCSVEKDRALYGYTFGSGTRLTVV.

The CDR3 reads CASSYLAGDYGYTF. For the CDR3, the DNA is TGTGCCAGCAGTTACTTGGCCGGGGACTATGGCTACACCTTC. The rearrangement uses TRBV6-5 and TRBJ1-2; the D is unclear. V was cut by 1 base and J by 3 bases, with 9 bases left in between. The CDR3 has 14 residues. Per the germline V gene, CDR1 is MNHEY and CDR2 is SVGAGI.

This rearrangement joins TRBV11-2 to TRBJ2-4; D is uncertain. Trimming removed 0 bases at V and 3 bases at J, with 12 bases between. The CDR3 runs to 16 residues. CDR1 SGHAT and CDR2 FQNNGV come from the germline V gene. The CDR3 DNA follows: TGTGCCAGCAGCTTAGAGTTGGGGAATGGCAAAAACATTCAGTACTTC. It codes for CASSLELGNGKNIQYF.

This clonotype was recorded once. The CDR3 sequence: CSASLGTEQIYEQYF. The CDR3 DNA reads as TGCAGTGCTAGCCTTGGGACAGAACAGATCTACGAGCAGTACTTC. The chain links TRBV20-1 to TRBJ2-7, with 7 bases fitting TRBD1. This CDR3 comprises 15 residues. With 3 bases clipped from V and 3 bases from J, the junction kept 11 bases outside the gene matches. CDR1 is DFQATT and CDR2 is SNEGSKA in the germline V gene (reference sequence).

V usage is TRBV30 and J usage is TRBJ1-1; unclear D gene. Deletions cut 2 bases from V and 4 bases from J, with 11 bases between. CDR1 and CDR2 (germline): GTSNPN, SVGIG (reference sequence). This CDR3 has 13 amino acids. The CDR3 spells CAWSKGGPTEAFF. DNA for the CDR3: TGTGCCTGGAGTAAAGGAGGGCCCACTGAAGCTTTCTTT. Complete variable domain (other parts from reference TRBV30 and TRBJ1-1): SQTIHQWPATLVQPVGSPLSLECTVEGTSNPNLYWYRQAAGRGLQLLFYSVGIGQISSEVPQNLSASRPQDRQFILSSKKLLLSDSGFYLCAWSKGGPTEAFFGQGTRLTVV.

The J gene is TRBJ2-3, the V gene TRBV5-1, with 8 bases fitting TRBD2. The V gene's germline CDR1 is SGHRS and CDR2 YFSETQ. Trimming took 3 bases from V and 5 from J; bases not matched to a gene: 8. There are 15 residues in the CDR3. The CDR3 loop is CASSSNQRERDTQYF. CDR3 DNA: TGCGCCAGCAGCTCCAATCAGCGGGAGAGAGATACGCAGTATTTT. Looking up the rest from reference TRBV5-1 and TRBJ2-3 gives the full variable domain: KAGVTQTPRYLIKTRGQQVTLSCSPISGHRSVSWYQQTPGQGLQFLFEYFSETQRNKGNFPGRFSGRQFSNSRSEMNVSTLELGDSALYLCASSSNQRERDTQYFGPGTRLTVL.

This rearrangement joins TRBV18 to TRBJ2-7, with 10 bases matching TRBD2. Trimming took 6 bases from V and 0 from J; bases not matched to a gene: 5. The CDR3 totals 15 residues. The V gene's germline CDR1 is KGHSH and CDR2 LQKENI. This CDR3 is CASSPSGRDSYEQYF. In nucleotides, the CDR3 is TGTGCCAGCTCTCCTAGCGGGAGAGACTCCTACGAGCAGTACTTC.